This T cell receptor (beta chain) was identified in a study of T cells after somatic rescue of genetic block (dated by TCRdb to the early 2020s). For the wider study: What the study looked at was long-term robustness, specifically in a T-cell system that came about through somatic rescue of a genetic block in T-cell development.

Libraries were built with the immunoSEQ multiplex PCR assay. This immuneACCESS table, as held by TCRdb, lists in-frame sequences with V and J called but not all clones. Of the missing ones, under half trace to an unresolved V gene in checked studies; the others have no known cause. Here the sample has tens of thousands of clones; approximately 90% occur a single time. Around 3% of the sample is held by the ten biggest clonotypes. V is clipped by 0 bases and J by 4 bases, and the sequence between their germline boundaries is 6 bases long. Including the terminal cysteine and phenylalanine, the CDR3 comprises 13 residues. CDR3 DNA only is kept here, 39 bases in frame from base 1. Via the germline V gene, CDR1 is MNHEY and CDR2 SVGAGI. Concerning this clone: Its antigen remains undetermined. No much larger clonotype is one base removed from it; base qualities were not supplied.

The sequence was obtained from a man between 40 and 49 years old. The chain couples TRBV6-5 to TRBJ1-1; a confident D gene designation cannot be given. The sample taken for sequencing was peripheral blood mononuclear cells (PBMCs). The bases are TGTGCCAGCAGTTACTCAGGCGGCACTGAAGCTTTCTTT. This is translated as CASSYSGGTEAFF.